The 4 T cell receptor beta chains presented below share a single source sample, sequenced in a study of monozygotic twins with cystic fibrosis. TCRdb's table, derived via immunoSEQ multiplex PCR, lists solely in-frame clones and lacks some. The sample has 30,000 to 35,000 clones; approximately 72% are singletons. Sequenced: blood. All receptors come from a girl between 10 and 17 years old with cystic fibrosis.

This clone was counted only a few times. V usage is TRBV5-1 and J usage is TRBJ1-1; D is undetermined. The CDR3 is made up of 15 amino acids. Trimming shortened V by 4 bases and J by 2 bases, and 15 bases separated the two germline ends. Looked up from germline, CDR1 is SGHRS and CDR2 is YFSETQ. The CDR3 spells CASSPHDGRNTEAFF. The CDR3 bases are TGCGCCAGCAGCCCCCATGATGGGCGTAACACTGAAGCTTTCTTT. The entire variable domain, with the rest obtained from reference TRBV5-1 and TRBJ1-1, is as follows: KAGVTQTPRYLIKTRGQQVTLSCSPISGHRSVSWYQQTPGQGLQFLFEYFSETQRNKGNFPGRFSGRQFSNSRSEMNVSTLELGDSALYLCASSPHDGRNTEAFFGQGTRLTVV.

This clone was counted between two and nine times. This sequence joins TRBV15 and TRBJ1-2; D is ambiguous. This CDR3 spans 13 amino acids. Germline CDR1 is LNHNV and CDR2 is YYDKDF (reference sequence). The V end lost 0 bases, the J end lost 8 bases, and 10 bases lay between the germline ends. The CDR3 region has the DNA TGTGCCACCAGCAGAGATCGCGGGGTAGGCTACACCTTC. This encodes CATSRDRGVGYTF.

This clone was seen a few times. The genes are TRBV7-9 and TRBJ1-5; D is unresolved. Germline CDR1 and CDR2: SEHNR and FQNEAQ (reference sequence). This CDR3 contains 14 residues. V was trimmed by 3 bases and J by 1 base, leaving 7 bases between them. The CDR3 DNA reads TGTGCCAGCAGCTTTTCGGGCAGCAATCAGCCCCAGCATTTT. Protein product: CASSFSGSNQPQHF.

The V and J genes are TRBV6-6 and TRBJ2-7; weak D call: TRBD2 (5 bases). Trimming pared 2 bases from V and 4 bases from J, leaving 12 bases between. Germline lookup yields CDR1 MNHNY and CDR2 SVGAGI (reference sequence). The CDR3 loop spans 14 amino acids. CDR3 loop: CASSYGLAWYEQYF. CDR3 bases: TGTGCCAGCAGTTACGGGCTAGCCTGGTACGAGCAGTACTTC.